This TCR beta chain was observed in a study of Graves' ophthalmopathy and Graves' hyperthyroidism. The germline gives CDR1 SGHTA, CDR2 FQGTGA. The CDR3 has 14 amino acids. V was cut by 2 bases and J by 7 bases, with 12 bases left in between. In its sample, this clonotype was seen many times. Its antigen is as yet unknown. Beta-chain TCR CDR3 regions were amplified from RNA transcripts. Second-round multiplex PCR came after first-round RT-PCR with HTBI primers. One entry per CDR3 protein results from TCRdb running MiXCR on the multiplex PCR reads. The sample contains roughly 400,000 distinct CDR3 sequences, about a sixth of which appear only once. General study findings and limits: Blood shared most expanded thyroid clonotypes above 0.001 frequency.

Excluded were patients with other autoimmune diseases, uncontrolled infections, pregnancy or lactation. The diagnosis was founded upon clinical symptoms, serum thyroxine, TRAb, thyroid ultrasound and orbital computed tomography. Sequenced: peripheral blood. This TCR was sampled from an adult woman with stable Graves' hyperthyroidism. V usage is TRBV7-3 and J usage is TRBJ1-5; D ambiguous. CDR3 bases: TGTGCCAGCAGCTTATTCGGGTGGGTACAGCCCCAGCATTTT. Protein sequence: CASSLFGWVQPQHF.